These 5 T cell receptor beta chains were all obtained from the same sample, sequenced in a study of T cells expressing NK-cell markers. Using the 5' RACE reads, TCRdb records one entry per CDR3 protein without DNA. Its table lists 300,000 or so distinct CDR3 sequences. The sequenced sample was blood T cells: a sorted CD56 or NKG2C T cell subset, CD4+ or CD8+ T cells, or bulk PBMC T cells (not recorded which). These receptors originate from a woman aged 18 to 75 in good health.

V and J are TRBV4-3 and TRBJ1-4. CDR3 size: 15 residues. Per germline, CDR1 LGHNA and CDR2 YSLEER. The CDR3 sequence is CASSQRVATNEKLFF.

The V gene is TRBV12-3 or TRBV12-4, the J gene TRBJ2-1; lacking DNA, the TRBD2 call made by TCRdb goes unchecked. This CDR3 spans 14 amino acids. The CDR3 here is CASSWQAGVNEQFF.

This chain joins TRBV19 and TRBJ1-6. In germline, CDR1 is LNHDA, CDR2 SQIVND (reference sequence). This CDR3 is 17 amino acids long. The CDR3 protein is CASTNRVSRSTDSPLHF.

V and J are TRBV12-3 or TRBV12-4 and TRBJ1-1; the TRBD1 assignment by TCRdb is unverifiable without DNA. This CDR3 contains 16 residues. CDR3 loop: CASTLGRVVEDTEAFF.

CDR3 loop: CAILPGLAGGHEQYF. V and J are TRBV28 and TRBJ2-7; TCRdb proposes TRBD2, but this gene call is untestable without DNA. This CDR3 contains 15 residues. CDR1 and CDR2 from the germline V gene are MDHEN and SYDVKM. Full variable domain (rest looked up from reference TRBV28 and TRBJ2-7): DVKVTQSSRYLVKRTGEKVFLECVQDMDHENMFWYRQDPGLGLRLIYFSYDVKMKEKGDIPEGYSVSREKKERFSLILESASTNQTSMYLCAILPGLAGGHEQYFGPGTRLTVT.